The 21 T cell receptor beta chains given below trace back to one sample, sequenced in a study of blood T cell repertoires in COVID-19. Sequencing used immunoSEQ multiplex PCR; TCRdb keeps in-frame clones, though not all of them. The sample records a few hundred thousand clones, about 88% being singletons. Sequenced: peripheral blood. The receptor source for this set is a man aged 18 to 29 with active or convalescent COVID-19.

The genes are TRBV7-3 and TRBJ2-5, with a possible D match to TRBD1 (6 bases). Per the germline V gene, CDR1 is SGHTA and CDR2 is FQGTGA. This CDR3 spans 13 amino acids. V lost 2 bases to trimming and J lost 7 bases, with 11 bases between them. The CDR3 loop reads CASSLGSGVTQYF. For the CDR3, the DNA is TGTGCCAGCAGCTTAGGCTCAGGGGTGACCCAGTACTTC.

The chain uses TRBV10-3 and TRBJ2-5; 9 positions match TRBD1. Germline trimming cut 0 bases from V and 3 bases from J; bases unmatched to any gene: 2. From germline, CDR1 is ENHRY and CDR2 SYGVKD. The length of the CDR3 is 15 residues. The CDR3 nucleotides read TGTGCCATCAGTGAGTCTTGGACAGGGGAAGAGACCCAGTACTTC. Amino acid sequence: CAISESWTGEETQYF.

This clone was seen only once. The rearrangement joins TRBV5-1 to TRBJ1-1, with TRBD1 identical over 8 bases. The CDR3 runs 14 residues. Germline V gene data show CDR1 as SGHRS and CDR2 as YFSETQ. J gave up 4 bases and V 3 bases, and 5 bases lay outside the gene matches. CDR3 DNA sequence: TGCGCCAGCAGCTCACAGGGGGGATTCACTGAAGCTTTCTTT. Translation gives CASSSQGGFTEAFF.

The V gene is TRBV6-6, the J gene TRBJ2-5; 7 bases fit TRBD1. The trim removed 7 bases at V and 2 bases at J, leaving 4 bases unmatched. This CDR3 spans 13 amino acids. CDR1 and CDR2 (germline): MNHNY, SVGAGI (reference sequence). The CDR3 here is CASKGAGQETQYF. Here the CDR3 DNA reads TGTGCCAGCAAGGGGGCGGGTCAAGAGACCCAGTACTTC.

The chain couples TRBV25-1 to TRBJ1-2; D is undetermined. The CDR3 is 13 residues long. CDR1 and CDR2 from the germline V gene are MGHDK and SYGVNS. V was cut by 6 bases and J by 5 bases, with 13 bases left in between. The CDR3 bases are TGTGCCAGCAGCGGCGGAACCGGTTATGGCTACACCTTC. Protein product: CASSGGTGYGYTF.

The J gene is TRBJ2-7, the V gene TRBV25-1; TRBD1 aligns across 10 bases. With V trimmed by 5 bases and J by 5 bases, 6 bases remained unmatched. The CDR3 runs 14 residues. Germline CDR1 and CDR2: MGHDK and SYGVNS. The CDR3 protein is CASSTWDRGHEQYF. CDR3 bases: TGTGCCAGCAGTACTTGGGACAGGGGTCACGAGCAGTACTTC.

This sequence joins TRBV6-6 and TRBJ1-5; 8 bases are shared with TRBD1. The V gene end was trimmed by 6 bases and the J gene end by 2 bases; junction bases not matched to a gene: 6. The CDR3 has 15 residues. CDR1 and CDR2 from the germline V gene are MNHNY and SVGAGI (reference sequence). The CDR3 nucleotides read TGTGCCAGCAGACCCGGACAGGGAGGCAATCAGCCCCAGCATTTT. It specifies CASRPGQGGNQPQHF.

This sequence joins TRBV10-3 and TRBJ1-4; maybe TRBD1 (5 bases). V was cut by 5 bases and J by 5 bases, with 18 bases left in between. The germline CDR1 and CDR2 sequences are ENHRY and SYGVKD. CDR3 length: 16 amino acids. CDR3 sequence: CAISHPAEGLNEKLFF. CDR3 DNA sequence: TGTGCCATCAGTCACCCGGCGGAGGGGCTAAATGAAAAACTGTTTTTT.

This clone was counted at least ten times. V and J are TRBV4-3 and TRBJ2-7; TRBD2 agrees at 8 bases. CDR1 and CDR2 from the germline V gene are LGHNA and YSLEER. V dropped 0 bases and J dropped 2; count of bases not matched to a gene: 3. The CDR3 is 15 amino acids. In DNA form, the CDR3 reads TGCGCCAGCAGCCAAGATAGGACTAGCCCCTACGAGCAGTACTTC. Translated, it gives CASSQDRTSPYEQYF.

This chain uses TRBV7-8 with TRBJ2-2; 7 bases match TRBD1. This CDR3 has 16 amino acids. The V gene's germline CDR1 is SGHVS and CDR2 FQNEAQ. The J segment lost 3 bases and the V segment lost 0 bases, leaving 4 bases of the junction unmatched. The CDR3 loop is CASSLAPGGDTGELFF. The CDR3 region has the DNA TGTGCCAGCAGCTTAGCCCCAGGGGGAGACACCGGGGAGCTGTTTTTT. Together with reference TRBV7-8 and TRBJ2-2, the CDR3 gives the full variable domain: GAGVSQSPRYKVAKRGQDVALRCDPISGHVSLFWYQQALGQGPEFLTYFQNEAQLDKSGLPSDRFFAERPEGSVSTLKIQRTQQEDSAVYLCASSLAPGGDTGELFFGEGSRLTVL.

V usage is TRBV3-1 (or the pseudogene TRBV3-2) and J usage is TRBJ2-2; D is possibly TRBD1 (7 bases). Germline V lookup: CDR1 LGHDT, CDR2 YNNKEL (reference sequence). Between the trimmed V and J ends, which lost 4 bases and 4 bases, there was a span of 10 bases. This CDR3 contains 14 residues. CDR3 sequence reads: CASSRQGGTGELFF. DNA of the CDR3: TGTGCCAGCAGCCGTCAGGGGGGCACCGGGGAGCTGTTTTTT.

The chain recombines TRBV11-2 with TRBJ2-2, with 9 bases identical to TRBD1. Per the germline V gene, CDR1 is SGHAT and CDR2 is FQNNGV. The ends lost 2 bases at V and 0 bases at J; junction bases unmatched: 4. The CDR3 length is 17 residues. The CDR3 DNA sequence: TGTGCCAGCAGCTTATACAGGGGGCCCACGAACACCGGGGAGCTGTTTTTT. It translates to CASSLYRGPTNTGELFF.

The CDR3 DNA follows: TGTGCCAGCAGCACCTACTTGACCGGGGAGCTGTTTTTT. This gives the protein CASSTYLTGELFF. V gene TRBV21-1 combines with J gene TRBJ2-2; no check of the table's D call, TRBD2, against the DNA was made. TRBV21-1 is given as a pseudogene. There are 13 residues in the CDR3.

The chain links TRBV7-9 to TRBJ2-7, with TRBD2 matching over 11 bases. The CDR3 length is 14 residues. Per the germline V gene, CDR1 is SEHNR and CDR2 is FQNEAQ (reference sequence). The V gene end was trimmed by 2 bases and the J gene end by 7 bases; junction bases not matched to a gene: 4. The CDR3, as DNA: TGTGCCAGCAGCTTATCTAGCGGGAGGCTAGAGCAGTACTTC. Translated, it gives CASSLSSGRLEQYF.

The rearrangement joins TRBV7-8 to TRBJ1-1; 7 bases fit TRBD1. V was clipped by 6 bases and J by 4 bases; unmatched bases: 8. CDR1 and CDR2 from the germline V gene are SGHVS and FQNEAQ. This CDR3 has 14 amino acids. CDR3 protein: CASRRQGIGTEAFF. CDR3 coding DNA: TGTGCCAGCAGACGACAGGGTATTGGCACTGAAGCTTTCTTT.

V and J are TRBV27 and TRBJ1-1; unclear D gene. V lost 8 bases to trimming and J lost 7 bases, with 11 bases between them. This CDR3 is 11 amino acids long. CDR1 MNHEY and CDR2 SMNVEV come from the germline V gene (reference sequence). The CDR3 coding sequence is TGTGCCAGCGGTCCCGGGTATGAAGCTTTCTTT. Translated: CASGPGYEAFF.

CDR3 protein: CASSLVRQGRAKNIQYF. The DNA of the CDR3 is TGTGCCAGCAGCTTGGTTAGACAGGGGCGCGCCAAAAACATTCAGTACTTC. The V gene is TRBV5-6, the J gene TRBJ2-4; 8 bases align to TRBD1. The V and J ends lost 0 bases and 1 base, in that order; junction bases with no gene match: 6. CDR1 SGHDT and CDR2 YYEEEE come from the germline V gene. The CDR3 is 17 amino acids. Based on the CDR3 plus reference TRBV5-6 and TRBJ2-4, the full variable domain is DAGVTQSPTHLIKTRGQQVTLRCSPKSGHDTVSWYQQALGQGPQFIFQYYEEEERQRGNFPDRFSGHQFPNYSSELNVNALLLGDSALYLCASSLVRQGRAKNIQYFGAGTRLSVL.

The gene calls are TRBV7-3 and TRBJ2-6; D might be TRBD2 (6 bases). The germline V gene has CDR1 SGHTA and CDR2 FQGTGA. The CDR3 is made up of 19 amino acids. V lost 8 bases and J 0 bases, leaving 23 bases between the germline ends. CDR3 sequence reads: CASGLNPPGLNSGANVLTF. Written as DNA, the CDR3 is TGTGCCAGCGGACTTAACCCCCCGGGACTTAACTCTGGGGCCAACGTCCTGACTTTC. The entire variable domain, with the rest obtained from reference TRBV7-3 and TRBJ2-6, is as follows: GAGVSQTPSNKVTEKGKYVELRCDPISGHTALYWYRQSLGQGPEFLIYFQGTGAADDSGLPNDRFFAVRPEGSVSTLKIQRTERGDSAVYLCASGLNPPGLNSGANVLTFGAGSRLTVL.

The DNA of the CDR3 is TGTGCCAGCAGCTTGGGGGGGGTGACCGCAAACTATGGCTACACCTTC. Its translation: CASSLGGVTANYGYTF. The V gene is TRBV7-2, the J gene TRBJ1-2, with D possibly being TRBD1 (5 bases). V lost 3 bases, J lost 2 bases, and 16 bases lay in between. The CDR3 length is 16 residues. Germline CDR1 reads SGHTA; CDR2 reads FQGNSA.

The rearrangement uses TRBV5-1 and TRBJ2-1, with TRBD2 identical over 9 bases. V lost 0 bases to trimming and J lost 7 bases; unmatched junction nucleotides: 5. CDR3 length equals 15 residues. Germline values: CDR1 SGHRS, CDR2 YFSETQ. Here the CDR3 DNA reads TGCGCCAGCAGCTTGGAGGCGGGAGGGAGGAATGAGCAGTTCTTC. Its protein product is CASSLEAGGRNEQFF.

In DNA form, the CDR3 reads TGCGCCAGCAGTGTGGGAGGTCCTGAAGCTTTCTTT. This translates into CASSVGGPEAFF. This chain links TRBV5-1 with TRBJ1-1; D remains unclear. Trimming took 5 bases from V and 6 from J, leaving 11 bases between them. CDR1 SGHRS and CDR2 YFSETQ come from the germline V gene. The CDR3 has 12 amino acids.